This T cell receptor (beta chain) was captured by sequencing in a study of lymphopenia after photon versus proton radiotherapy. Notes on the study in general: After lymphocyte nadir, photon-treated repertoires showed oligoclonal expansion, especially CD8+ Temra.

V was clipped by 5 bases and J by 5 bases, with 16 bases between them. CDR1 LNHNV and CDR2 YYDKDF come from the germline V gene (reference sequence). The CDR3 is 16 amino acids. As to this clone: Its antigen is undetermined.

Sequenced by immunoSEQ multiplex PCR; TCRdb stores in-frame clones only, minus some. The sample consists of approximately 12,000 clones, around 89% of them appearing once. The sequences come from peripheral blood, collected from a patient treated with photon-based radiotherapy. This chain uses TRBV15 with TRBJ1-6; tentative D call: TRBD1 (6 bases). The source is a man aged 60 to 75 with pancreatic cancer. The CDR3 loop is CATSPRAGHHNSPLHF. CDR3 in DNA: TGTGCCACCAGCCCAAGAGCGGGACATCATAATTCACCCCTCCACTTT. The full variable domain, in which reference TRBV15 and TRBJ1-6 provide the parts outside the CDR3, is DAMVIQNPRYQVTQFGKPVTLSCSQTLNHNVMYWYQQKSSQAPKLLFHYYDKDFNNEADTPDNFQSRRPNTSFCFLDIRSPGLGDTAMYLCATSPRAGHHNSPLHFGNGTRLTVT.